This entry concerns a single T cell receptor (beta chain). Its antigen is not yet known. The sample comes from a study of cytomegalovirus exposure and HLA in healthy donors (TCRdb year 2017). For the study in its entirety: An earlier analysis of several hundred of the donors reported approximately 260 Gb of sequence data and 117 million unique TCR beta sequences obtained from about 179 million T cells. Because of strong linkage in the cohort, five DR-DQ haplotypes were treated as single units for association and clustering. The study combined high-throughput TCR immunosequencing, statistical association of individual TCRs with disease status, and machine learning to predict cytomegalovirus infection status. Donor age, sex, ethnicity and CMV serostatus were collected together with the repertoire data. The study was designed to test whether signatures of past pathogen exposure could be identified by cataloging public T cell receptors. The study profiled the T cell repertoires of hundreds of subjects by immunosequencing and related them to cytomegalovirus serostatus. A later genetic analysis took genome-wide SNP genotypes for about 55% of the 666 donors and used that subset as a discovery cohort. In a later analysis, previously published TCR beta repertoires from 500 to 750 donors were re-analyzed and high-resolution HLA genotyping was added so that TCR occurrence patterns could be studied. The number of donors typed differed by locus, with roughly 629-640 for A, B, C, DRB1 and DQB1, 522 for DQA1, approximately 580 for DPA1, and approximately 470 for DPB1. Along with the roughly 670-subject first cohort, a separate validation cohort of over 90 different subjects was used. An earlier analysis of some 500 of the donors used high-throughput TCR beta sequencing to judge whether each TCR beta V gene segment behaved as functional or pseudogenic. Roughly 300 gigabases of sequencing data and around 87 million unique TCR sequences were included in an early release covering about 700 HLA-typed donors. Rather than using new phenotypic data, the later analysis identified candidate immune exposures from TCR beta sequences and from how often those sequences occurred across donors. Every discovery cohort repertoire had been produced on one sequencing platform. On average, 235,054 unique TCR beta nucleotide sequences were sequenced per donor among some 430 genotyped donors of the cohort, with around 19% of those sequences being non-productive. HLA typing covered class I and class II loci at four-digit resolution. Among the roughly 390 genotyped donors, around 81% belonged to the genetic ancestry cluster associated with self-reported Caucasian donors.

The cohort was made up of around 720 healthy bone marrow donors. All cohort members were sampled while nominally healthy, although unrecorded immune exposures were likely present. The donor tested CMV seronegative and was one of the 352 seronegative cohort members. A peripheral blood sample was provided by each donor, and peripheral blood mononuclear cells were used for TCR beta sequencing. Genomic DNA was extracted from the blood cell samples with the Qiagen DNeasy Blood Extraction Kit. The library was generated by the immunoSEQ multiplex PCR assay. For the multiplex PCR, a mixture combining 60 forward primers for TCR Vbeta segments and 13 reverse primers for TCR Jbeta segments was used. The CDR3 region of rearranged TCR beta genes was amplified from genomic DNA with a multiplex PCR assay. On the Illumina HiSeq System, the amplified TCR beta libraries were sequenced as 87-base-pair reads. As for the authors' bioinformatics: In a later analysis, 80 million or so unique TCR beta chains were counted across the approximately 620 repertoires, and roughly 11 million of these chains were shared by at least two donors. To remove PCR and sequencing errors, raw reads were error-corrected and collapsed into unique sequences using a nearest-neighbor algorithm that merged closely related sequences. Alignment of CDR3 sequences to IMGT reference sequences was used to assign V, D and J gene segments. For a sequence to be retained, a match of at least six nucleotides to both a V gene segment and a J gene segment was required. Rearrangements were classified as productive when the CDR3 lacked stop codons and remained in frame with V and J, and all other rearrangements were classified as non-productive. Following IMGT convention, CDR3 was defined as the stretch from the second conserved V-encoded cysteine up to the conserved J-encoded phenylalanine. Sequences without an unambiguous match to a single V gene segment were excluded from the earlier analysis of approximately 560 of the donors. An earlier analysis of almost 600 of the donors classified V segments as functional when productive rearrangements were above 56.7% and as segregating when the standard deviation between donors was above 5%. A statistical classification framework was built for diagnosing cytomegalovirus status from the catalog of TCR beta chain sequences. A later analysis assigned V and J genes by comparing TCR nucleotide sequences with IMGT/GENE-DB human TR gene sequences. In a later analysis, CDR3 sequences and most-parsimonious VDJ recombination scenarios were assigned using the TCRdist pipeline. In a later analysis, each TCR beta chain was defined by its CDR3 amino acid sequence together with its V-gene family, and reads lacking a unique V-gene family were excluded. To address suspected cross-contamination and a sequencing artifact, a later analysis removed a few hundred highly shared, low-generation-probability nucleotide sequences. In a later analysis, a clonal expansion index for each public chain was calculated from normalized within-repertoire ranks of inferred template counts. In a later analysis, generation probabilities were computed using a VDJ recombination model fitted to out-of-frame rearrangements, and the results were checked against IGoR. In a later analysis, TCR-TCR, TCR-HLA and TCR-CMV co-occurrence was scored with hypergeometric tests, and a repertoire-size bias correction was applied to TCR pairs. To estimate false discovery rates, a later analysis permuted the HLA or CMV assignments 20 times. In a later analysis, co-occurring TCRs were grouped with DBSCAN, and TCRdist sequence similarity was added when clustering was performed within HLA-allele-positive subsets. Repertoires with fewer than 30,000 or more than 120,000 public chains, plus five repertoires with anomalous nucleotide sharing, were excluded from co-occurrence clustering. TCRdb retrieved this table from immuneACCESS and kept in-frame rearrangements only. Not all clones are present; in checked studies, unresolved V genes account for under half, and no reason is known for the remainder. D and trimming were read from the DNA, whereas the V and J calls and clone size are those reported in that table. Per the sample table, the count is under 200,000 clones. The ten largest clones represent around 6% of the sample.

Study-wide conclusions, independent of this receptor: V-gene and J-gene trimming of TCR beta chains was associated with a missense DCLRE1C variant in a later genetic analysis, and the association was replicated in an independent cohort. In a later analysis, HLA-associated TCR beta chains showed more clonal expansion and lower generation probabilities than non-associated chains that were equally common. Presence/absence analyses assumed roughly uniform sequencing depth across donors, an assumption that may not hold. Specific HLA alleles were associated with around 18,000 TCR beta sequences at a false discovery rate of 0.05 in a later analysis. For the cohort, immune exposure information was limited to CMV serostatus. This cohort had only TCR beta chains sequenced, and the lack of alpha or paired-chain data limited which features could be detected. In a later analysis, TCR association rates were found to vary across HLA loci, with the most associated TCRs seen for DRB1 alleles and the fewest for HLA-C alleles. A cluster of highly shared sequence variants was judged likely to be a technical artifact of the sequencing pipeline. In an earlier analysis of 500 to 650 of the donors, most TCR beta V segments appeared in productive rearrangements about 87% or about 30% of the time, broadly matching IMGT annotations. Correlated functional status among segregating V segments might be attributable to linkage disequilibrium, but an unknown experimental factor could not be ruled out. A total of roughly 160 TCR beta chains were listed by the study as associated with cytomegalovirus. The 87-base-pair reads could not distinguish some IMGT-functional V segments, including TRBV6-2 and TRBV6-3, so those segments were excluded. In vitro tests confirmed that three of the cytomegalovirus-associated TCR beta chains recognize cytomegalovirus antigens. Most TCR sequences were seen in very few donors, while some public TCRs were found in many individuals. Cytomegalovirus status was reported to be diagnosed by the classifier with high specificity and sensitivity in both the original and validation cohorts. Because counts were too low, roughly 16 rarely observed V segments, including chromosome 9 orphons, were left out of the earlier analysis of some 600 of the donors. According to a later genetic analysis, donors in an Asian-associated ancestry cluster had fewer N-insertions in productive TCRs than the approximately 670-donor mean. When HLA alleles, especially DR and DQ, strongly co-occurred, TCR associations were difficult to assign to individual alleles. The authors suggested that the approach could potentially be extended to other disease states and immunological phenotypes. A later analysis reported that several top co-occurrence clusters appeared linked to parvovirus B19, influenza, CMV and Epstein-Barr virus. Because HLA typing was missing for some donors at each locus, association tests included only the typed subset. In a later analysis, most CMV-associated TCR beta chains were found to appear HLA-restricted, with HLA associations seemingly driven largely by CMV exposure. A further reported finding was that TCR beta sequences accurately predicted the HLA-A and HLA-B alleles for most subjects in the first cohort.

The germline ends are 14 bases apart after V is trimmed by 6 bases and J by 5 bases. The germline V gene sets CDR1 to MNHNS and CDR2 to SASEGT. From the cysteine through the phenylalanine, the CDR3 covers 14 amino acids. The read is trimmed to its CDR3 DNA, 42 bases read in frame from base 1. The sample was PBMCs. The sequence derives from a man younger than 40 in good health and CMV-seronegative. This receptor chain uses TRBV6-1 and TRBJ1-5, with no reliable assignment of the D segment. The CDR3 region has the sequence CASSRGGSDQPQHF. The sequenced DNA: TGTGCCAGCAGCCGTGGAGGGTCTGATCAGCCCCAGCATTTT.